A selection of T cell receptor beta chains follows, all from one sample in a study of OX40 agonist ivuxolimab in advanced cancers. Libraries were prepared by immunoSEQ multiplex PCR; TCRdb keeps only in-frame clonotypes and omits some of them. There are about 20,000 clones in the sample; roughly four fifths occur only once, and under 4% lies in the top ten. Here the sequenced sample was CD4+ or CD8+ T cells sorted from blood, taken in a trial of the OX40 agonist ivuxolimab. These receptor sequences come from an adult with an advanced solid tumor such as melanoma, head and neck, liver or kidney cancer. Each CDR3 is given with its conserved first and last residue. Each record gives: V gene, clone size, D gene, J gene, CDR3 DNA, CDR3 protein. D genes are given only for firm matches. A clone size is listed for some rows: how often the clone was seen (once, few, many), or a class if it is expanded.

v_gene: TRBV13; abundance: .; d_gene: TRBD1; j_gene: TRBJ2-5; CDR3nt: TGTGCCAGCAGCGGAAGAGGGGACAGGGAGCCCCGCACCCAGTACTTC; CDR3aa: CASSGRGDREPRTQYF
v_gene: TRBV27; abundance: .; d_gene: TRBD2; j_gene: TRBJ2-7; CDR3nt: TGTGCCAGCAGTTTATCCCGGGGAGGGTCCTACGAGCAGTACTTC; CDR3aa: CASSLSRGGSYEQYF
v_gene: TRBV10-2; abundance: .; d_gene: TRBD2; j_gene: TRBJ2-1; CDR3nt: TGCGCCAGCAGTGTGGCGGGAGTCTCGAATGAGCAGTTCTTC; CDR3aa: CASSVAGVSNEQFF
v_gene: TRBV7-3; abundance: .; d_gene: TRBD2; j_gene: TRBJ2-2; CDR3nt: TGTGCCAGCAGCTTTAGCGGGAGGGCCGCCGGGGAGCTGTTTTTT; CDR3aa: CASSFSGRAAGELFF
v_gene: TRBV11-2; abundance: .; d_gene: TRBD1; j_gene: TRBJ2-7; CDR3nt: TGTGCCAGCAGAAAGCGACAGGGGGCTGGCGAGCAGTACTTC; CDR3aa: CASRKRQGAGEQYF
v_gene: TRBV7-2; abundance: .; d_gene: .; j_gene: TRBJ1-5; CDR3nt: TGTGCCAGCAGCTACGCCAGGGGTAGCAATCAGCCCCAGCATTTT; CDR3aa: CASSYARGSNQPQHF
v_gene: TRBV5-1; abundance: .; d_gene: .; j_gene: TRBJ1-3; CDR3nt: TGCGCCAGCAGCTCATACGACGCGGGAAACACCATATATTTT; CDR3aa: CASSSYDAGNTIYF
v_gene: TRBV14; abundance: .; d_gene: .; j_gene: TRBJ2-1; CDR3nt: TGTGCCAGCAGCCAAAGTAGACAGGCGGACAATGAGCAGTTCTTC; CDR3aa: CASSQSRQADNEQFF
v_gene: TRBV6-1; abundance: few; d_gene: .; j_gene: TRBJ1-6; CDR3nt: TGTGCCAGCAGTGAATGGTCTGCTCTTAATTCACCCCTCCACTTT; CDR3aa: CASSEWSALNSPLHF
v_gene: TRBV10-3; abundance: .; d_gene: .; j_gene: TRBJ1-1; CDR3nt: TGTGCCATCAGTGTAAGAGGACTGAACACTGAAGCTTTCTTT; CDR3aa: CAISVRGLNTEAFF
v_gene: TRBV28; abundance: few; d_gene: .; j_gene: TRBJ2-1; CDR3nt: TGTGCCAGCAGTTCCGACTATTACAATGAGCAGTTCTTC; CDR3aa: CASSSDYYNEQFF
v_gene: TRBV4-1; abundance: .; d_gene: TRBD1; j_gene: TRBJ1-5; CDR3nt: TGCGCCAGCAGCCTAACGGTTGTCAGGGGGCCCAATCAGCCCCAGCATTTT; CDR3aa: CASSLTVVRGPNQPQHF
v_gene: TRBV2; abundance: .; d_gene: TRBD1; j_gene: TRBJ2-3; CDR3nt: TGTGCCAGCAGCACAGGGGTTACAGATACGCAGTATTTT; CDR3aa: CASSTGVTDTQYF